This TCR beta chain originates from a study of spatial heterogeneity in lung cancer. Study observations and caveats: Intratumoral expanded alpha and beta TCR counts were found to track tumor mutation counts. Of tumor T cells, an estimated coverage of 5.5% to 9% was reached for alpha chains and roughly 12% for beta chains.

Time point noted: sample taken at primary tumor resection. TCRdb used MiXCR to reprocess the 5' RACE reads, holding one entry per CDR3 protein. The repertoire holds roughly 1,500 distinct CDR3 sequences, roughly a sixth seen once, with about 13% in the top ten. Comment on this clonotype: Its matching antigen is unknown.

This CDR3 has 12 residues. The germline gives CDR1 MNHEY, CDR2 SVGEGT. V was clipped by 6 bases and J by 10 bases; unmatched bases: 7. The receptor was derived from a male donor with early-stage non-small cell lung cancer. Sample: lung tumor tissue, taken at surgery. This chain connects TRBV6-2 or TRBV6-3 to TRBJ2-3, with 7 bases lining up with TRBD2. The CDR3 DNA sequence: TGTGCCAGCAGCCAGCGGCTAGCGGCGCAGTATTTT. Residues: CASSQRLAAQYF.